The 30 T cell receptor beta chains reported below all come from one sample, sequenced in a study of OX40 agonist ivuxolimab in advanced cancers. The table came from immunoSEQ multiplex PCR; TCRdb's copy has only in-frame clones and leaves some out. The sample consists of approximately 69,000 clones, over 90% of them appearing once. This specimen was CD4+ or CD8+ T cells sorted from blood, taken in a trial of the OX40 agonist ivuxolimab. All receptors come from an adult with an advanced solid tumor such as melanoma, head and neck, liver or kidney cancer.

The chain couples TRBV27 to TRBJ2-1, with D tentatively TRBD2 (6 bases). V lost 3 bases, J lost 8 bases, and 14 bases lay in between. This CDR3 has 14 amino acids. CDR1 is MNHEY and CDR2 is SMNVEV in the germline V gene (reference sequence). The CDR3 protein is CASSFRGSWDEQFF. As DNA, the CDR3 is TGTGCCAGCAGTTTCCGGGGGTCATGGGATGAGCAGTTCTTC.

The V call is TRBV10-1, the J call TRBJ2-1; D perhaps matches TRBD1 (6 bases). The V gene lost 7 bases and the J gene lost 7 bases, with 14 bases spanning the gap. Germline lookup yields CDR1 WNHNN and CDR2 SYGVQD (reference sequence). CDR3 length equals 13 residues. The CDR3 coding sequence is TGCGCCAGCACGTACAGGGCCCGGAATGAGCAGTTCTTC. It codes for CASTYRARNEQFF.

The J gene is TRBJ1-2, the V gene TRBV27, with a tentative D call TRBD1 (6 bases). The length of the CDR3 is 14 residues. Trimming took off 8 bases at V and 0 bases at J, with 13 bases between the two ends. The germline CDR1 and CDR2 sequences are MNHEY and SMNVEV (reference sequence). CDR3 residues: CASLGDITNYGYTF. CDR3 coding DNA: TGTGCCAGCCTAGGGGACATAACTAACTATGGCTACACCTTC.

This chain connects TRBV4-3 to TRBJ2-7; TRBD1 matches 7 bases. The J segment lost 2 bases and the V segment lost 4 bases, leaving 5 bases of the junction unmatched. Germline V gene sequence: CDR1 LGHNA, CDR2 YSLEER. This CDR3 region has 14 residues. The CDR3 sequence: CASSPRQGTYEQYF. The CDR3 bases are TGCGCCAGCAGCCCGCGACAGGGAACCTACGAGCAGTACTTC.

The V call is TRBV2, the J call TRBJ2-7; 8 bases are a match to TRBD1. With 2 bases clipped from V and 1 base from J, the junction kept 4 bases outside the gene matches. This CDR3 region has 15 residues. Germline V CDR1 and CDR2: SNHLY, FYNNEI. The CDR3: CASSESQGGSYEQYF. CDR3 sequence (DNA): TGTGCCAGCAGTGAATCACAGGGGGGTTCCTACGAGCAGTACTTC.

The chain joins TRBV6-4 to TRBJ1-2, with D unresolved. V lost 0 bases, J lost 8 bases, and 10 bases lay in between. This CDR3 is built from 13 residues. Germline V lookup: CDR1 MRHNA, CDR2 SNTAGT. CDR3 protein: CASSDSVGGGYTF. The CDR3 DNA reads TGTGCCAGCAGTGACTCGGTGGGAGGGGGCTACACCTTC.

The chain has TRBV9 and TRBJ2-7; perhaps TRBD1 as D (5 bases). Germline V gene sequence: CDR1 SGDLS, CDR2 YYNGEE. The CDR3 has 14 residues. The germline V and J ends were trimmed by 4 bases and 6 bases, with 17 bases remaining between them. For the CDR3, the DNA is TGTGCCAGCAGCCCTTCTGGGGCGGTAGGCGAGCAGTACTTC. Residues: CASSPSGAVGEQYF.

The chain has TRBV11-2 and TRBJ2-7; possibly TRBD1 or TRBD2 for D (5 bases each). Trimming pared 2 bases from V and 6 bases from J, leaving 17 bases between. The germline gives CDR1 SGHAT, CDR2 FQNNGV. The CDR3 is made up of 15 amino acids. Here the CDR3 reads CASSLNLGDGGEQYF. CDR3 sequence (DNA): TGTGCCAGCAGCTTAAATTTAGGGGACGGAGGCGAGCAGTACTTC.

The chain recombines TRBV4-3 with TRBJ1-2; D might be TRBD1 (6 bases). Per germline, CDR1 LGHNA and CDR2 YSLEER. The CDR3 has 14 amino acids. Trimming pared 2 bases from V and 5 bases from J, leaving 12 bases between. The CDR3 DNA reads as TGCGCCAGCAGCCAACTCCCAGGGGTTTATGGCTACACCTTC. It yields the protein CASSQLPGVYGYTF.

The chain recombines TRBV11-2 with TRBJ2-7; D gene ambiguous. The CDR3 is 13 residues long. The V end lost 1 base, the J end lost 3 bases, and 7 bases lay between the germline ends. Germline lookup yields CDR1 SGHAT and CDR2 FQNNGV. CDR3 residues: CASSLAASYEQYF. The CDR3 coding sequence is TGTGCCAGCAGCTTAGCGGCTAGCTACGAGCAGTACTTC. Full variable domain (rest looked up from reference TRBV11-2 and TRBJ2-7): EAGVAQSPRYKIIEKRQSVAFWCNPISGHATLYWYQQILGQGPKLLIQFQNNGVVDDSQLPKDRFSAERLKGVDSTLKIQPAKLEDSAVYLCASSLAASYEQYFGPGTRLTVT.

This rearrangement joins TRBV7-9 to TRBJ2-5; D may correspond to TRBD1 or TRBD2 (5 bases each). From germline, CDR1 is SEHNR and CDR2 FQNEAQ (reference sequence). This CDR3 spans 15 amino acids. V shed 4 bases and J shed 4 bases, with 16 bases lying between them. The DNA for the CDR3 is TGTGCCAGCAGCTCTCTGGGGGATCCAGGAGAGACCCAGTACTTC. It codes for CASSSLGDPGETQYF. Combining the CDR3 with reference TRBV7-9 and TRBJ2-5 gives the whole variable domain DTGVSQNPRHKITKRGQNVTFRCDPISEHNRLYWYRQTLGQGPEFLTYFQNEAQLEKSRLLSDRFSAERPKGSFSTLEIQRTEQGDSAMYLCASSSLGDPGETQYFGPGTRLLVL.

This clone was picked up one time. V usage is TRBV28 and J usage is TRBJ1-1, with D unclear. The CDR3 consists of 13 residues. Germline CDR1 MDHEN, CDR2 SYDVKM. V was pared by 6 bases and J by 2 bases, with 10 bases between. CDR3 in amino acids: CASSPPQNTEAFF. CDR3 coding DNA: TGTGCCAGCAGCCCCCCCCAAAACACTGAAGCTTTCTTT.

The chain uses TRBV7-9 and TRBJ2-7; perhaps TRBD1 as D (5 bases). V was trimmed by 5 bases and J by 4 bases, leaving 12 bases between them. The CDR3 extends over 13 amino acids. Germline CDR1 is SEHNR and CDR2 is FQNEAQ (reference sequence). The CDR3 region has the DNA TGTGCCAGCAGCCCTCGGACAAATTACGAGCAGTACTTC. Translation gives CASSPRTNYEQYF.

V gene TRBV4-1 combines with J gene TRBJ2-7, with D perhaps TRBD2 (5 bases). This CDR3 comprises 14 residues. The germline V gene encodes CDR1 MGHRA and CDR2 YSYEKL. Trimming pared 4 bases from V and 1 base from J, leaving 11 bases between. This CDR3 is CASSLGRGSYEQYF. CDR3 sequence (DNA): TGCGCCAGCAGCCTCGGGCGAGGGTCCTACGAGCAGTACTTC.

The chain couples TRBV15 to TRBJ1-5; tentatively, D is TRBD1 (5 bases). Between the trimmed V and J ends, which lost 0 bases and 0 bases, there was a span of 9 bases. The CDR3 contains 16 residues. Germline-derived CDR1 and CDR2 are LNHNV and YYDKDF (reference sequence). The DNA for the CDR3 is TGTGCCACCAGCAGAGATGGGGCTTATAGCAATCAGCCCCAGCATTTT. Residues: CATSRDGAYSNQPQHF.

The V and J genes are TRBV6-5 and TRBJ2-7, with D uncertain. This CDR3 is 15 amino acids long. The V gene's germline CDR1 is MNHEY and CDR2 SVGAGI. V shed 0 bases and J shed 1 base, with 10 bases lying between them. This CDR3 reads CASSYSPVRSYEQYF. The CDR3 nucleotides are TGTGCCAGCAGTTACTCGCCGGTTAGGTCCTACGAGCAGTACTTC.

The gene calls are TRBV6-5 and TRBJ2-5; the D gene is possibly TRBD1 (6 bases). Looked up from germline, CDR1 is MNHEY and CDR2 is SVGAGI. The CDR3 has 13 amino acids. V was clipped by 3 bases and J by 5 bases, with 10 bases between them. The CDR3 protein is CASSYRQEETQYF. The DNA for the CDR3 is TGTGCCAGCAGTTATAGACAGGAGGAGACCCAGTACTTC.

This chain uses TRBV7-9 with TRBJ1-1; D perhaps matches TRBD1 (6 bases). V lost 5 bases, J lost 1 base, and 20 bases lay in between. The CDR3 is made up of 17 amino acids. The germline gives CDR1 SEHNR, CDR2 FQNEAQ (reference sequence). This chain's CDR3 is CASSPGAGAYRNTEAFF. In DNA form, the CDR3 reads TGTGCCAGCAGCCCCGGGGCGGGGGCATATCGGAACACTGAAGCTTTCTTT.

The CDR3 nucleotides are TGTGCCAGCAGAACGGGGACCGGGGAGCTGTTTTTT. It yields the protein CASRTGTGELFF. V and J are TRBV7-3 and TRBJ2-2, with a possible D match to TRBD2 (5 bases). Germline-derived CDR1 and CDR2 are SGHTA and FQGTGA. The CDR3 is 12 amino acids. V was cut by 6 bases and J by 5 bases, with 7 bases left in between.

This chain joins TRBV6-6 and TRBJ2-3; D is undetermined. The CDR3 spans 13 residues. V lost 5 bases to trimming and J lost 0 bases, with 6 bases between them. Looked up from germline, CDR1 is MNHNY and CDR2 is SVGAGI (reference sequence). CDR3 sequence (DNA): TGTGCCAGCAGTCACCATAGCACAGATACGCAGTATTTT. It specifies CASSHHSTDTQYF.

The rearrangement uses TRBV6-6 and TRBJ2-1; D may match TRBD1 or TRBD2 (5 bases each). The germline V and J ends were trimmed by 5 bases and 2 bases, with 16 bases remaining between them. The length of the CDR3 is 16 residues. Germline V CDR1 and CDR2: MNHNY, SVGAGI (reference sequence). CDR3 residues: CASSRGALGTYNEQFF. The CDR3 DNA is TGTGCCAGCAGTAGAGGGGCATTGGGCACCTACAATGAGCAGTTCTTC.

The rearrangement links TRBV9 to TRBJ2-3; 7 positions agree with TRBD2. The CDR3 runs to 15 residues. The ends lost 0 bases at V and 5 bases at J; junction bases unmatched: 6. The germline CDR1 and CDR2 sequences are SGDLS and YYNGEE. CDR3 bases: TGTGCCAGCAGCGTAGTTGGGAGGGCCGGAGATACGCAGTATTTT. This encodes CASSVVGRAGDTQYF.

The chain recombines TRBV4-3 with TRBJ2-7; 9 bases agree with TRBD2. CDR3 length equals 15 residues. With V trimmed by 4 bases and J by 2 bases, 6 bases remained unmatched. CDR1 and CDR2 (germline): LGHNA, YSLEER. The CDR3 nucleotides are TGCGCCAGCAGCCCTGGTGCGGGAGGGCCCTACGAGCAGTACTTC. Its translation: CASSPGAGGPYEQYF.

The V and J genes are TRBV9 and TRBJ1-5; D might be TRBD1 (5 bases). CDR3 length: 15 residues. The ends were cut back, 3 bases at V and 3 bases at J, with 13 bases in the middle. Per the germline V gene, CDR1 is SGDLS and CDR2 is YYNGEE. In DNA, the CDR3 is TGTGCCAGCAGCGAGGAAGGGGTGGCCAATCAGCCCCAGCATTTT. Translating it yields CASSEEGVANQPQHF.

On this clone: The sample contains more than one DNA sequence encoding this CDR3. The V gene is TRBV5-1, the J gene TRBJ2-7; unclear D gene. There are 12 residues in the CDR3. V was shortened by 4 bases and J by 0 bases, with 5 bases between the two germline ends. Looked up from germline, CDR1 is SGHRS and CDR2 is YFSETQ. The CDR3 loop is CASSPPSYEQYF. CDR3 DNA sequence: TGCGCCAGCAGCCCCCCCTCCTACGAGCAGTACTTC.

This clone was recorded once. The CDR3 DNA reads TGCAGCGTTGAAGGAACAGGGACAGAAGAGACCCAGTACTTC. As protein: CSVEGTGTEETQYF. The gene calls are TRBV29-1 and TRBJ2-5, with 7 nucleotides matching TRBD1. Germline V CDR1 and CDR2: SQVTM, ANQGSEA. This CDR3 spans 14 amino acids. The V segment lost 1 base and the J segment 3 bases; nucleotides outside the gene matches: 5. The full variable domain, with the rest looked up from reference TRBV29-1 and TRBJ2-5, is SAVISQKPSRDICQRGTSLTIQCQVDSQVTMMFWYRQQPGQSLTLIATANQGSEATYESGFVIDKFPISRPNLTFSTLTVSNMSPEDSSIYLCSVEGTGTEETQYFGPGTRLLVL.

The rearrangement uses TRBV6-5 and TRBJ2-1; no definite D call. V dropped 6 bases and J dropped 0 bases, with 9 bases sitting between them. The CDR3 consists of 14 residues. Germline loops: CDR1 MNHEY, CDR2 SVGAGI. The CDR3 nucleotides read TGTGCCAGCAGCCGTACCCTCTCCTACAATGAGCAGTTCTTC. Its translation: CASSRTLSYNEQFF.

The rearrangement joins TRBV6-6 to TRBJ2-7, with TRBD2 identical over 10 bases. CDR1 is MNHNY and CDR2 is SVGAGI in the germline V gene (reference sequence). The V gene end was trimmed by 2 bases and the J gene end by 5 bases; junction bases not matched to a gene: 9. CDR3 length: 16 residues. The CDR3 reads CASSYPPSGRANEQYF. Here the CDR3 DNA reads TGTGCCAGCAGTTACCCCCCCAGCGGGAGGGCCAACGAGCAGTACTTC.

This clone occurred once. The chain joins TRBV5-6 to TRBJ1-2; TRBD1 matches at 7 bases. The CDR3 loop spans 15 amino acids. The germline gives CDR1 SGHDT, CDR2 YYEEEE. V gave up 4 bases and J gave up 6 bases; unmatched junction bases: 12. CDR3 region: CASSPTGQGGDGYTF. DNA for the CDR3: TGTGCCAGCAGCCCGACAGGGCAGGGAGGGGATGGCTACACCTTC.

The V gene is TRBV6-5, the J gene TRBJ2-7, with D hard to call. The V end was cut by 0 bases, the J end by 2 bases, with 11 bases between. The CDR3 consists of 15 residues. Germline loops: CDR1 MNHEY, CDR2 SVGAGI. The CDR3 region is CASSYSADTTYEQYF. CDR3 DNA sequence: TGTGCCAGCAGTTACTCTGCGGATACGACCTACGAGCAGTACTTC.